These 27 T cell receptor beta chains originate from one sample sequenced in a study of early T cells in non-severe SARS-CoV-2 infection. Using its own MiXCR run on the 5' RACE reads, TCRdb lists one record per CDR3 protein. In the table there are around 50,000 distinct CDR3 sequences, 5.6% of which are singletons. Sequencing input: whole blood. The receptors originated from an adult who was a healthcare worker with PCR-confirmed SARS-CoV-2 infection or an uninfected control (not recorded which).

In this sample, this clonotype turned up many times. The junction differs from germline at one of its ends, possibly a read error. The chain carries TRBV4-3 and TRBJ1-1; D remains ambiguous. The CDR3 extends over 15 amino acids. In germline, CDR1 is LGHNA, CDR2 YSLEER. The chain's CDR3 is CASSQGAWLKTEAFF. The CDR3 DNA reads TGCGCCAGCAGCCAAGGAGCCTGGCTGAAGACTGAAGCTTTCTTT.

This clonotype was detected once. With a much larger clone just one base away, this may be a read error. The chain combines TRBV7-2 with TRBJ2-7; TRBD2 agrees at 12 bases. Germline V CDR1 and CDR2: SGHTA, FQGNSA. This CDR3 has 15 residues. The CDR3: CASSDTSGGTYEQCF. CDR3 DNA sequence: TGTGCCAGCAGCGATACTAGCGGGGGGACCTACGAGCAGTGCTTC. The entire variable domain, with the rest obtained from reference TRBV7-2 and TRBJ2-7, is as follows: GAGVSQSPSNKVTEKGKDVELRCDPISGHTALYWYRQSLGQGLEFLIYFQGNSAPDKSGLPSDRFSAERTGGSVSTLTIQRTQQEDSAVYLCASSDTSGGTYEQCFGPGTRLTVT.

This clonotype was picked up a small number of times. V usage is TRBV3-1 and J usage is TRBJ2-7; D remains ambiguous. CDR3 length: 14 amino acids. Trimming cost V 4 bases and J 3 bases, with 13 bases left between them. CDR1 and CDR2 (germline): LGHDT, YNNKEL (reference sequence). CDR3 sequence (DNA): TGTGCCAGCAGCCGCTTCTTCAAGAACTACGAGCAGTACTTC. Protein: CASSRFFKNYEQYF.

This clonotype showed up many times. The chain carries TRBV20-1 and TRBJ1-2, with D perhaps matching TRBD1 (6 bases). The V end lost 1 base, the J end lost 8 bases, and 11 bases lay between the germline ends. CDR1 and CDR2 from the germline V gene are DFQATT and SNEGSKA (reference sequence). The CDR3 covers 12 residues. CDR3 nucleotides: TGCAGTGCTAGAGCACAGGGAGTGGGCTACACCTTC. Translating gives CSARAQGVGYTF.

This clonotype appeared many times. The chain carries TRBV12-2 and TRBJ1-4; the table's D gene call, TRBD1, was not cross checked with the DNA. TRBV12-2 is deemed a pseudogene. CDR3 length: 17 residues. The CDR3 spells CASRLVRMVRGREKLFF. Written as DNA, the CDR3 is TGTGCAAGTCGCTTGGTCCGAATGGTTAGGGGCCGGGAAAAACTGTTTTTT.

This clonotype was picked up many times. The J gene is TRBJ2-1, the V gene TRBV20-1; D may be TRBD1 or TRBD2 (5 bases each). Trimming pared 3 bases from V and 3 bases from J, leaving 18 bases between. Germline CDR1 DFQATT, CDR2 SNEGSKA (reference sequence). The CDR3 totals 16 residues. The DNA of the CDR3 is TGCAGTGCTAGTATAGGCCGGGACGGAGTCTACAATGAGCAGTTCTTC. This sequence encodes CSASIGRDGVYNEQFF.

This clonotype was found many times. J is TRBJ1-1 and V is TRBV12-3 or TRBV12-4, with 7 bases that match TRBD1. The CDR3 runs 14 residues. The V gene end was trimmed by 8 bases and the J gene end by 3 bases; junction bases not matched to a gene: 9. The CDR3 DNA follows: TGTGCCAGCGGACAGGATTTAGGGGACACTGAAGCTTTCTTT. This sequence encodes CASGQDLGDTEAFF.

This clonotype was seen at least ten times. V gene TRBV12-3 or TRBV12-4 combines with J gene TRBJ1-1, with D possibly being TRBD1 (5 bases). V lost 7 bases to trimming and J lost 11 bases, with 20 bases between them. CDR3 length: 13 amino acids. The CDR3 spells CASTLGGGAEAFF. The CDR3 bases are TGTGCCAGCACTCTGGGAGGTGGGGCAGAGGCTTTCTTT.

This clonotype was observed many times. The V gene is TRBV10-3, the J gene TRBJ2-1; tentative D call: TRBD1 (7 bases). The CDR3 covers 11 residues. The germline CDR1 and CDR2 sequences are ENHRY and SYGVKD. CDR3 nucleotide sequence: TGTGCATCCGCAGGGGGGAATGAGCAGTTCTTC. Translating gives CASAGGNEQFF.

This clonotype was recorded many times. CDR3 DNA sequence: TGTGCCAGCAGAGGACAGGGGGCCAGGGAGCAGTACTTC. Translating gives CASRGQGAREQYF. The rearrangement uses TRBV6-5 and TRBJ2-7; TRBD1 aligns across 11 bases. Germline CDR1 is MNHEY and CDR2 is SVGAGI. The CDR3 is 13 amino acids. V dropped 6 bases and J dropped 7; count of bases not matched to a gene: 5.

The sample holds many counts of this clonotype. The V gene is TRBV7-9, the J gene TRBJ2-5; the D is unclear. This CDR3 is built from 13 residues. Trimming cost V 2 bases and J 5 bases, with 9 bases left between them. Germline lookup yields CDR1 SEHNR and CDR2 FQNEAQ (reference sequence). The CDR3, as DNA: TGTGCCAGCAGCTTATATGGGGTGGAGACCCAGTACTTC. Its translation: CASSLYGVETQYF.

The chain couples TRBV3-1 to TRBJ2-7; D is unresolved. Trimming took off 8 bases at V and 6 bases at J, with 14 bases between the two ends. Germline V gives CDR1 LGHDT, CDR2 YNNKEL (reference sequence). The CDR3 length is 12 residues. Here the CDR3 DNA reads TGTGCCAGCTCCCCCACGGGTCGCGAGCAGTACTTC. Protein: CASSPTGREQYF.

CDR3 in DNA: TGTGCCAGCAGCCCGCGGGACGCCGACGTAGATACGCAGTATTTT. It specifies CASSPRDADVDTQYF. The chain couples TRBV5-4 to TRBJ2-3, with D perhaps TRBD2 (6 bases). V lost 4 bases and J lost 5, with 17 bases in between. The CDR3 is 15 amino acids. Germline values: CDR1 SGHNT, CDR2 YYREEE (reference sequence).

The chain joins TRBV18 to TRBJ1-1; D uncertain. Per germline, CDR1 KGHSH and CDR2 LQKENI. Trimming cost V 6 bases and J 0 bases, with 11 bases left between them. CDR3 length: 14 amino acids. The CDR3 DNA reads TGTGCCAGCTCCTTGAAGAACATGAACACTGAAGCTTTCTTT. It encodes CASSLKNMNTEAFF.

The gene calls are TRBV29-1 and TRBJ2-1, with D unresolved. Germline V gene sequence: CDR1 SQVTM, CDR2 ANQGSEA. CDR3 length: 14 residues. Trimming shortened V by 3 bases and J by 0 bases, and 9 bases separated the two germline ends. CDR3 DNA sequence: TGCAGCGTTGAGTCTACAGACTCCTACAATGAGCAGTTCTTC. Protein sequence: CSVESTDSYNEQFF.

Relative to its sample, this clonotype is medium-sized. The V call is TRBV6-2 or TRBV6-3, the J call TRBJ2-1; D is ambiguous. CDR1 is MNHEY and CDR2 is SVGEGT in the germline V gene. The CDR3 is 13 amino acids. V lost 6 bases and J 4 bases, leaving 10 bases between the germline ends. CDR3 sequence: CASSPTEYNEQFF. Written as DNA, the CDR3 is TGTGCCAGCAGCCCAACAGAATACAATGAGCAGTTCTTC.

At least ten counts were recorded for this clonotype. The CDR3 is CSASLKPTGRTEAFF. In DNA form, the CDR3 reads TGCAGTGCTAGTTTAAAGCCTACAGGGAGGACTGAAGCTTTCTTT. The chain combines TRBV20-1 with TRBJ1-1; possibly TRBD1 for D (6 bases). The CDR3 sequence is 15 residues long. Germline V gene lookup returns CDR1 DFQATT and CDR2 SNEGSKA (reference sequence). The V and J ends lost 3 bases and 5 bases respectively, with 19 bases between them.

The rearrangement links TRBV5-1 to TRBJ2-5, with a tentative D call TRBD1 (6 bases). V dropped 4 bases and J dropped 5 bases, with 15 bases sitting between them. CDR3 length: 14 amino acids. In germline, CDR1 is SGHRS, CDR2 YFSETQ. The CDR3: CASSPTTGVETQYF. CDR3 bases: TGCGCCAGCAGCCCGACGACAGGAGTCGAGACCCAGTACTTC.

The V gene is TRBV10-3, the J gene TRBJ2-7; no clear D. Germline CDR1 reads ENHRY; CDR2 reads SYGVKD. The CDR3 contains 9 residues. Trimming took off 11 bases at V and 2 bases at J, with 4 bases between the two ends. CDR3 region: CASPYEQYF. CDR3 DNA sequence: TGTGCCTCCCCCTACGAGCAGTACTTC.

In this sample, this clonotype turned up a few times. CDR3 in amino acids: CASTPARIQETQYF. The CDR3 nucleotides read TGTGCCAGCACCCCCGCCCGGATCCAAGAGACCCAGTACTTC. The rearrangement joins TRBV14 to TRBJ2-5; no clear D. This CDR3 is 14 amino acids long. Germline V gene data show CDR1 as SGHDN and CDR2 as FVKESK. With 7 bases removed from V and 1 base from J, the gap between germline ends came to 13 bases.

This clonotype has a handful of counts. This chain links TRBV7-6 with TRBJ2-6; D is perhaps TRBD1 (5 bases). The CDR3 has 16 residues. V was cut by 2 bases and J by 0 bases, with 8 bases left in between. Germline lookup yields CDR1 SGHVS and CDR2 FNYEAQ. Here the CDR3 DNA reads TGTGCCAGCAGCTTAAGACAGCTCTCTGGGGCCAACGTCCTGACTTTC. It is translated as CASSLRQLSGANVLTF. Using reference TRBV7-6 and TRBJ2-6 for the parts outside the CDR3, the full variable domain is GAGVSQSPRYKVTKRGQDVALRCDPISGHVSLYWYRQALGQGPEFLTYFNYEAQQDKSGLPNDRFSAERPEGSISTLTIQRTEQRDSAMYRCASSLRQLSGANVLTFGAGSRLTVL.

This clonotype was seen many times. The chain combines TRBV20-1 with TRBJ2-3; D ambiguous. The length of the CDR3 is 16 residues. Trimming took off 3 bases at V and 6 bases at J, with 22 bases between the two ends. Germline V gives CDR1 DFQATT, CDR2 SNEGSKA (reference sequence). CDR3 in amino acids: CSASGKNVGLRDTQYF. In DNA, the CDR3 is TGCAGTGCTAGTGGAAAGAATGTCGGCTTGCGGGATACGCAGTATTTT.

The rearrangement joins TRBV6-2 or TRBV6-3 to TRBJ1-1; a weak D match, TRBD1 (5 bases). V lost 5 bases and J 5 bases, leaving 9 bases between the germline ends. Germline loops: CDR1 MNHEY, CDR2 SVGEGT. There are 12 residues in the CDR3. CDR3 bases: TGTGCCAGCAGTGACAGCTGGACTGAAGCTTTCTTT. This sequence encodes CASSDSWTEAFF.

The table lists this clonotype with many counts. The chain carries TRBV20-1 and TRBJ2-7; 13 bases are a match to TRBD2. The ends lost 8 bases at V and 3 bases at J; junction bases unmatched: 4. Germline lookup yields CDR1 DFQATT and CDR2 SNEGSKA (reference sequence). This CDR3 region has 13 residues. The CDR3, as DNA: TGCAGTTATAGGACTAGCGGGGGCTACGAGCAGTACTTC. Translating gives CSYRTSGGYEQYF.

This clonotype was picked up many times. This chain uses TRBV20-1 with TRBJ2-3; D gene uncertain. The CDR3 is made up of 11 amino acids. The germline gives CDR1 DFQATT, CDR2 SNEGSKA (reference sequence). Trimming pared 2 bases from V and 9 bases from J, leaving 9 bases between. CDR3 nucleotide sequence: TGCAGTGCTAGAAGCAACAGAACGCAGTATTTT. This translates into CSARSNRTQYF.

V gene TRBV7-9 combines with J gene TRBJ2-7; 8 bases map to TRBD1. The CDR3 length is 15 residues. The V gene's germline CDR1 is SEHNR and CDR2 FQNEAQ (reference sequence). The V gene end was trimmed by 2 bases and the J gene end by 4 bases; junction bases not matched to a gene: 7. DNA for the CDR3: TGTGCCAGCAGCTTATCCTCAGGGGGCGGATACGAGCAGTACTTC. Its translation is CASSLSSGGGYEQYF.

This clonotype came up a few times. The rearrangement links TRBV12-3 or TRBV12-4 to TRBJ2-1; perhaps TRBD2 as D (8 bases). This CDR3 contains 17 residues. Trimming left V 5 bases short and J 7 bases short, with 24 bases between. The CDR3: CASSPDLRLATGNEQFF. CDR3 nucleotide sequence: TGTGCCAGCAGTCCAGACCTGAGACTAGCGACAGGGAATGAGCAGTTCTTC.